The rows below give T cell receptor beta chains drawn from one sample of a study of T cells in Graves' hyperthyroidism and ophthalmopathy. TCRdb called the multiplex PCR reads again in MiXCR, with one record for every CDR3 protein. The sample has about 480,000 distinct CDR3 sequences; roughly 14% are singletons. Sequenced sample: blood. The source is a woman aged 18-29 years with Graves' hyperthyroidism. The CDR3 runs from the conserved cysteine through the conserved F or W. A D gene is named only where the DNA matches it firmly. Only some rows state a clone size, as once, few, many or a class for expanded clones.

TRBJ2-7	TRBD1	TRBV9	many	CASSVTGGPYEQYF	TGTGCCAGCAGCGTCACAGGGGGACCCTACGAGCAGTACTTC
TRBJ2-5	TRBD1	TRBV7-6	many	CASSAWGDRGQETQYF	TGTGCCAGCAGCGCCTGGGGAGACAGGGGGCAAGAGACCCAGTACTTC
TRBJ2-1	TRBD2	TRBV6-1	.	CASSLTSGRSDERFF	TGTGCCAGCAGTCTGACTAGCGGGAGGAGCGATGAGCGGTTCTTC
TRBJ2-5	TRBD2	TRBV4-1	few	CASSVAGGPGETQYF	TGCGCCAGCAGTGTAGCGGGAGGGCCAGGAGAGACCCAGTACTTC
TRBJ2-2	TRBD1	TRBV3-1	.	CASRSRQGYQGGELFF	TGTGCCAGCAGATCTCGACAGGGCTACCAGGGCGGGGAGCTGTTTTTT
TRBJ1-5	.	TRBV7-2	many	CASSFFTDQPQHF	TGTGCCAGCAGCTTCTTCACCGATCAGCCCCAGCATTTT
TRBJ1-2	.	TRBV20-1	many	CSAHRTDSYGYTF	TGCAGTGCTCACCGGACAGATTCCTATGGCTACACCTTC
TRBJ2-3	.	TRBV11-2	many	CASSFSGVVSDTQYF	TGTGCCAGCAGCTTTTCGGGGGTAGTTTCAGATACGCAGTATTTT
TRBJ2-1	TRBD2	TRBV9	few	CASSTRTSGDEQFF	TGTGCCAGCAGCACCCGGACTAGCGGGGATGAGCAGTTCTTC
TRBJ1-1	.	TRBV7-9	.	CASSLLRQQGSTEAFF	TGTGCCAGCAGCTTACTTCGCCAACAGGGTTCCACTGAAGCTTTCTTT
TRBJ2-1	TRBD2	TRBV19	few	CASSRTSGPAYNEQFF	TGTGCCAGTAGTAGAACTAGCGGGCCCGCCTACAATGAGCAGTTCTTC
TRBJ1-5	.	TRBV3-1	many	CASSQGQFQPQHF	TGTGCCAGCAGCCAAGGGCAATTTCAGCCCCAGCATTTT
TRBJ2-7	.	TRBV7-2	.	CASSLGTPYEQYF	TGTGCCAGCAGCTTAGGAACACCGTACGAGCAGTACTTC
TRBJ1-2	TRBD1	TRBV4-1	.	CASSPPQGGYGYTF	TGCGCCAGCAGCCCTCCACAGGGGGGCTATGGCTACACCTTC
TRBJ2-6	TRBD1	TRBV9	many	CASSADRTSGANVLTF	TGTGCCAGCAGCGCGGACAGGACCTCTGGGGCCAACGTCCTGACTTTC
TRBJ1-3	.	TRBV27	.	CASSLKGGSTNSGNTIYF	TGTGCCAGCAGTTTAAAGGGTGGCAGTACCAACTCAGGAAACACCATATATTTT
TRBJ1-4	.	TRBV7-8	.	CASSLDHNEKLFF	TGTGCCAGCAGCTTAGACCATAATGAAAAACTGTTTTTT
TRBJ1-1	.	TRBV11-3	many	CASSRERGQASEAFF	TGTGCCAGCAGCCGCGAACGGGGTCAAGCGTCTGAAGCTTTCTTT
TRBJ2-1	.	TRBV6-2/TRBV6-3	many	CASSYSSEFEQFF	TGTGCCAGCAGTTACTCGAGCGAGTTTGAGCAGTTCTTC
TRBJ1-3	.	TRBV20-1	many	CSVTAGPGNTIYF	TGCAGTGTTACAGCGGGACCTGGAAACACCATATATTTT
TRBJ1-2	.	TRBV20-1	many	CSANPGAGGYTF	TGCAGTGCGAACCCCGGGGCTGGTGGCTACACCTTC
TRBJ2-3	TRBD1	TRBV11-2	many	CASSFPPGQADYTDTQYF	TGTGCCAGCAGCTTCCCGCCGGGACAGGCCGACTACACAGATACGCAGTATTTT
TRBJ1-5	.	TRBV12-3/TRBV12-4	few	CASSSADSGYQPQHF	TGTGCCAGCAGTTCCGCGGACAGCGGGTATCAGCCCCAGCATTTT
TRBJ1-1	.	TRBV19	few	CASRLRIYTEAFF	TGTGCCAGTAGGCTGCGCATCTACACTGAAGCTTTCTTT
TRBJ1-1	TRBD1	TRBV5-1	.	CASRNRDRGQREAFF	TGCGCCAGCAGAAACCGCGACAGGGGTCAACGCGAAGCTTTCTTT
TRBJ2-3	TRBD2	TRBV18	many	CASSPGTSEGVDTQYF	TGTGCCAGCTCACCTGGGACTAGCGAGGGGGTCGATACGCAGTATTTT
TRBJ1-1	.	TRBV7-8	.	CASSLHRNLMGDTEAFF	TGTGCCAGCAGCTTACACAGGAACCTAATGGGGGACACTGAAGCTTTCTTT
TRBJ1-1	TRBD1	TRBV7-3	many	CASSTTPDRVGEAFF	TGTGCCAGCAGCACAACCCCGGACAGGGTCGGTGAAGCTTTCTTT
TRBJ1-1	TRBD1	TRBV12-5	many	CASVFTQGAEAFF	TGTGCTAGTGTTTTTACTCAGGGGGCTGAAGCTTTCTTT
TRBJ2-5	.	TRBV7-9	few	CASSLGAGDYQETQYF	TGTGCCAGCAGCTTAGGGGCAGGGGATTACCAAGAGACCCAGTACTTC
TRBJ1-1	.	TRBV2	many	CASSGQLITEAFF	TGTGCCAGCAGCGGACAGCTCATCACTGAAGCTTTCTTT
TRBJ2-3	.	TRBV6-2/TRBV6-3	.	CASSRVSTDTQYF	TGTGCCAGCAGTCGGGTTTCTACAGATACGCAGTATTTT
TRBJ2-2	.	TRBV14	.	CASSQLSADPGELFF	TGTGCCAGCAGCCAATTGAGCGCAGATCCCGGGGAGCTGTTTTTT
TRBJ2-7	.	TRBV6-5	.	CASSYSRVEQYF	TGTGCCAGCAGTTACTCCAGGGTCGAGCAGTACTTC
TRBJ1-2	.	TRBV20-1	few	CSASQEGYGYTF	TGCAGTGCTAGCCAGGAGGGTTATGGCTACACCTTC
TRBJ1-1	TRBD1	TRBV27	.	CASSLSTGGTEAFF	TGTGCCAGCAGTTTATCGACAGGGGGCACTGAAGCTTTCTTT
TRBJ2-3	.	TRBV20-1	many	CSAPDSTDTQYF	TGCAGTGCGCCGGATTCAACAGATACGCAGTATTTT
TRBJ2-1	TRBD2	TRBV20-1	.	CSAQAGEFNEQFF	TGCAGTGCTCAAGCGGGAGAGTTTAATGAGCAGTTCTTC
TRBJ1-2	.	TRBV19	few	CASSILGDRPGGYGYTF	TGTGCCAGTAGTATCCTCGGCGACAGGCCCGGGGGCTATGGCTACACCTTC
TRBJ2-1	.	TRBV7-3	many	CASSLSPGDGQFF	TGTGCCAGCAGCTTATCCCCAGGGGACGGGCAGTTCTTC
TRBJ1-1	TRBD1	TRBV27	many	CASSLWGKGALTEAFF	TGTGCCAGCAGTTTATGGGGGAAGGGGGCTCTCACTGAAGCTTTCTTT
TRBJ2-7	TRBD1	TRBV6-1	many	CASRQTPGTGYGEQYF	TGTGCCAGCAGGCAGACCCCCGGGACAGGGTATGGTGAGCAGTACTTC
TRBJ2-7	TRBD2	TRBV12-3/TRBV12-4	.	CASSLTTSGIHEQYF	TGTGCCAGCAGTTTGACAACTAGCGGGATCCACGAGCAGTACTTC
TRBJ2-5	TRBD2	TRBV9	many	CASSVGTSGRSDQETQYF	TGTGCCAGCAGCGTGGGGACTAGCGGGCGTTCAGACCAAGAGACCCAGTACTTC
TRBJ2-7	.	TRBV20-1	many	CSARVELSSYEQYF	TGCAGTGCTAGAGTGGAACTGAGCTCCTACGAGCAGTACTTC
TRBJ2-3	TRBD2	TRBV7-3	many	CASSFYGRAGDTQYF	TGTGCCAGCAGCTTTTACGGGAGGGCCGGAGATACGCAGTATTTT
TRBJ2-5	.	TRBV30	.	CAWSRVQETQYF	TGTGCCTGGAGTAGGGTGCAAGAGACCCAGTACTTC
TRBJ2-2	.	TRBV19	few	CASSIGVQTGELFF	TGTGCCAGTAGTATAGGGGTTCAGACCGGGGAGCTGTTTTTT
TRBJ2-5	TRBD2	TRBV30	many	CAWETSGRGLETQYF	TGTGCCTGGGAAACTAGCGGGAGAGGTTTGGAGACCCAGTACTTC
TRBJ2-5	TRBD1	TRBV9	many	CASSESGTGKTQYF	TGTGCCAGCAGCGAATCCGGGACAGGGAAGACCCAGTACTTC
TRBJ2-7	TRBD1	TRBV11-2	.	CASFDRGNEQYF	TGTGCCAGCTTCGACAGGGGAAACGAGCAGTACTTC
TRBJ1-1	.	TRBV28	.	CASSRGLGAGNTEAFF	TGTGCCAGCAGTCGGGGGCTCGGAGCAGGGAACACTGAAGCTTTCTTT
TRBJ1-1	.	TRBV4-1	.	CASSQEGHFEAFF	TGCGCCAGCAGCCAAGAGGGACACTTTGAAGCTTTCTTT